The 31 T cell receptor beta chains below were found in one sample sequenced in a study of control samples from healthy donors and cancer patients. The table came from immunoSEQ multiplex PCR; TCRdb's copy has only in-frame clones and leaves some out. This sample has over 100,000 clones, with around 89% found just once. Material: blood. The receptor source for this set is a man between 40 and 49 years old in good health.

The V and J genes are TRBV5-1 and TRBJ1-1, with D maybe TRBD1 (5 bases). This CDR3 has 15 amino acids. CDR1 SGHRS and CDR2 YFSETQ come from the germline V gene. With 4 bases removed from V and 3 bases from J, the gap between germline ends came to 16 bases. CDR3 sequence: CASSRLGEGYTEAFF. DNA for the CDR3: TGCGCCAGCAGCCGCCTCGGGGAGGGGTACACTGAAGCTTTCTTT.

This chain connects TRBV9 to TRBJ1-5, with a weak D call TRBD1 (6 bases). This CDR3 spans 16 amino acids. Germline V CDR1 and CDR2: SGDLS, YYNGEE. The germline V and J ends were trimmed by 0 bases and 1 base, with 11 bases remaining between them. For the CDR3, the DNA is TGTGCCAGCAGCGTAGATGGCAGGGGAAGCAATCAGCCCCAGCATTTT. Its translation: CASSVDGRGSNQPQHF. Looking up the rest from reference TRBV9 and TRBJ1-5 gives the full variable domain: DSGVTQTPKHLITATGQRVTLRCSPRSGDLSVYWYQQSLDQGLQFLIQYYNGEERAKGNILERFSAQQFPDLHSELNLSSLELGDSALYFCASSVDGRGSNQPQHFGDGTRLSIL.

CDR3 region: CASTREQDQGNQPQHF. CDR3 bases: TGTGCCAGCACCCGAGAGCAGGACCAGGGCAATCAGCCCCAGCATTTT. V is TRBV2 and J is TRBJ1-5; D remains unclear. The length of the CDR3 is 16 residues. The germline V gene has CDR1 SNHLY and CDR2 FYNNEI. V was trimmed by 7 bases and J by 2 bases, leaving 18 bases between them. Using reference TRBV2 and TRBJ1-5 for the parts outside the CDR3, the full variable domain is EPEVTQTPSHQVTQMGQEVILRCVPISNHLYFYWYRQILGQKVEFLVSFYNNEISEKSEIFDDQFSVERPDGSNFTLKIRSTKLEDSAMYFCASTREQDQGNQPQHFGDGTRLSIL.

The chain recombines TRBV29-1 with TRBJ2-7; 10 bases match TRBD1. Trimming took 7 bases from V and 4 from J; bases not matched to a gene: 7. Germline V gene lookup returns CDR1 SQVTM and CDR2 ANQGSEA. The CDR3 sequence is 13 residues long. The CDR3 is CSAADRGRYEQYF. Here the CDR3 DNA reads TGCAGCGCCGCGGACAGGGGGAGGTACGAGCAGTACTTC.

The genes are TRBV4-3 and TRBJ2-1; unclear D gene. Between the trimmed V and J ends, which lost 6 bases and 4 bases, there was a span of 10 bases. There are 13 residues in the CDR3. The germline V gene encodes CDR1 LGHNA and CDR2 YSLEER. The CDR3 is CASSRDRYNEQFF. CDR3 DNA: TGCGCCAGCAGTCGAGACCGATACAATGAGCAGTTCTTC.

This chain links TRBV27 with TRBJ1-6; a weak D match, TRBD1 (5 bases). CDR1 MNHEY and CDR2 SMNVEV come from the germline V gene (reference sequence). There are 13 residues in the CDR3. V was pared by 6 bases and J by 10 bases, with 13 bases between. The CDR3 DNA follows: TGTGCCAGCAGCTCGGGACGTAGATCACCCCTCCACTTT. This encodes CASSSGRRSPLHF.

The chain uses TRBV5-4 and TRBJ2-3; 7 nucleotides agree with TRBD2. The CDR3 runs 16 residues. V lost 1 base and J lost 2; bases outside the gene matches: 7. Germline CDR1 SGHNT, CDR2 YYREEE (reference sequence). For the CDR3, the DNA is TGTGCCAGCAGCTTGTTTCTAGCGGAAAACACAGATACGCAGTATTTT. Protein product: CASSLFLAENTDTQYF.

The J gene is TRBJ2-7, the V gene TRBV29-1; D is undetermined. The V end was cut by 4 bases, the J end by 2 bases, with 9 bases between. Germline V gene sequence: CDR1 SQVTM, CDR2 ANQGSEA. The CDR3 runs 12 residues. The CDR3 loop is CSVVFGTYEQYF. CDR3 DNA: TGCAGCGTTGTTTTTGGTACCTACGAGCAGTACTTC.

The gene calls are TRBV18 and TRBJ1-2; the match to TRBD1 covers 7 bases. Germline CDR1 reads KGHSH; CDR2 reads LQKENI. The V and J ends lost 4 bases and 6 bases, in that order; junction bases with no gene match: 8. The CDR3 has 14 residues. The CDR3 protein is CASSRRGQVDGYTF. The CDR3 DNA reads TGTGCCAGCTCACGAAGGGGGCAGGTGGATGGCTACACCTTC.

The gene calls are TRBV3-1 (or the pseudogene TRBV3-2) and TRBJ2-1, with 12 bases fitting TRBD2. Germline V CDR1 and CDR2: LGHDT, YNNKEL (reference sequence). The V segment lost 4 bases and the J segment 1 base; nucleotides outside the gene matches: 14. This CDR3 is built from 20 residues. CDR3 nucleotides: TGTGCCAGCAGCCCACCTTGGGGACTAGCGGGTTACTCGTCCTACAATGAGCAGTTCTTC. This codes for CASSPPWGLAGYSSYNEQFF.

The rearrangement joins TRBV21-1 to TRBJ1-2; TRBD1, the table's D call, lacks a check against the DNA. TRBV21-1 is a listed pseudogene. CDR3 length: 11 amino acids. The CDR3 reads CASSKQGGYTF. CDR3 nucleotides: TGTGCCAGCAGCAAACAGGGTGGCTACACCTTC.

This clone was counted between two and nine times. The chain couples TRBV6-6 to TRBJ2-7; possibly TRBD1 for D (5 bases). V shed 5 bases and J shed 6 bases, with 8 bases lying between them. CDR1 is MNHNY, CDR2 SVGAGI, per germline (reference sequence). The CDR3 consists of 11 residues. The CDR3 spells CASSIQAEQYF. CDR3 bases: TGTGCCAGCAGTATACAGGCCGAGCAGTACTTC.

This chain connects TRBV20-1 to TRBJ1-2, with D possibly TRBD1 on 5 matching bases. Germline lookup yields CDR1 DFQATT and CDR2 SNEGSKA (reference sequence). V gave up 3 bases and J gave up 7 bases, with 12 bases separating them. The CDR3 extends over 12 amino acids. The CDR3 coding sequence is TGCAGTGCTAGTGGGCAGGGTTTTGGCTACACCTTC. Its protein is CSASGQGFGYTF.

The CDR3 sequence: CASTTGQGRGYTF. CDR3 nucleotides: TGTGCCAGTACCACCGGACAGGGGAGAGGCTACACCTTC. The chain links TRBV19 to TRBJ1-2; TRBD1 aligns across 9 bases. The germline V gene encodes CDR1 LNHDA and CDR2 SQIVND (reference sequence). The V segment lost 7 bases and the J segment 8 bases; nucleotides outside the gene matches: 8. This CDR3 has 13 residues.

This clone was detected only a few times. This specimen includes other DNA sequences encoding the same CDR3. The CDR3, as DNA: TGTGCCAGCAGTGATAGCGGGGGGGCAGATACGCAGTATTTT. Residues: CASSDSGGADTQYF. The chain recombines TRBV6-4 with TRBJ2-3; 11 bases are a match to TRBD2. Trimming removed 3 bases from V and 4 bases from J; junction bases left unmatched: 0. This CDR3 region has 14 residues. Germline lookup yields CDR1 MRHNA and CDR2 SNTAGT.

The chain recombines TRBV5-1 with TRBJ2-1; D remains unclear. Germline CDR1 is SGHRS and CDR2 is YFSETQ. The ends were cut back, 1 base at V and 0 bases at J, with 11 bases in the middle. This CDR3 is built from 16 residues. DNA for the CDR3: TGCGCCAGCAGCTTGCCTGACGTTAGCTCCTACAATGAGCAGTTCTTC. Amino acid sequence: CASSLPDVSSYNEQFF. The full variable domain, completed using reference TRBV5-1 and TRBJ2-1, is KAGVTQTPRYLIKTRGQQVTLSCSPISGHRSVSWYQQTPGQGLQFLFEYFSETQRNKGNFPGRFSGRQFSNSRSEMNVSTLELGDSALYLCASSLPDVSSYNEQFFGPGTRLTVL.

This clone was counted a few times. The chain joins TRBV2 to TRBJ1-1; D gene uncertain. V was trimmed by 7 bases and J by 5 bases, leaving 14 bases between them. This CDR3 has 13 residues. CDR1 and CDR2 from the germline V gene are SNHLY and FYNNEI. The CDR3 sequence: CASMNPGETEAFF. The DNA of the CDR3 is TGTGCCAGCATGAACCCCGGGGAGACTGAAGCTTTCTTT.

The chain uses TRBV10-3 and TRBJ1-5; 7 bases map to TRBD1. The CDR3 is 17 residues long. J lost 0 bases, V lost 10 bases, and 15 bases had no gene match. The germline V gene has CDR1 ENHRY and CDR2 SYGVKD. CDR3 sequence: CATKGGQGGDSNQPQHF. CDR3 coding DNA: TGTGCCACCAAGGGAGGGCAGGGGGGAGATAGCAATCAGCCCCAGCATTTT.

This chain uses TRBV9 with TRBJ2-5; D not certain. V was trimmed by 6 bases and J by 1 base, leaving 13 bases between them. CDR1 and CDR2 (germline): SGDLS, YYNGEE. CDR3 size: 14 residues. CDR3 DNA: TGTGCCAGCAATTTGGGCGGATCCCAAGAGACCCAGTACTTC. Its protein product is CASNLGGSQETQYF.

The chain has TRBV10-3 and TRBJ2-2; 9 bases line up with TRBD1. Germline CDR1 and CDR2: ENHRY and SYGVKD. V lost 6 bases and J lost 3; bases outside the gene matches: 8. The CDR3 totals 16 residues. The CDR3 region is CAIRPGTGLDTGELFF. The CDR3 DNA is TGTGCCATCAGACCCGGGACAGGGCTCGACACCGGGGAGCTGTTTTTT.

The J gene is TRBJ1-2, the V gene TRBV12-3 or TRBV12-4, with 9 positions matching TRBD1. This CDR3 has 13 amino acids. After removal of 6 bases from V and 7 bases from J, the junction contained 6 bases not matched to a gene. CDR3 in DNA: TGTGCCAGCAGCCAGGGACAGGGAAGTGGCTACACCTTC. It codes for CASSQGQGSGYTF.

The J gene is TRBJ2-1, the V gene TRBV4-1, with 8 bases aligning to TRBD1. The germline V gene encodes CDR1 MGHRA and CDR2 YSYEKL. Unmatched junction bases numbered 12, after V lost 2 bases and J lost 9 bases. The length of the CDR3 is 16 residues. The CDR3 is CASSQNTGGVFVEQFF. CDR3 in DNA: TGCGCCAGCAGCCAAAACACAGGGGGTGTGTTTGTTGAGCAGTTCTTC.

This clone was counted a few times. CDR3 in amino acids: CASSQFYGYTF. In nucleotides, the CDR3 is TGTGCCAGCAGCCAATTCTATGGCTACACCTTC. This chain uses TRBV3-1 (or the pseudogene TRBV3-2) with TRBJ1-2; D unresolved. The CDR3 runs to 11 residues. In germline, CDR1 is LGHDT, CDR2 YNNKEL (reference sequence). With 2 bases removed from V and 4 bases from J, the gap between germline ends came to 2 bases.

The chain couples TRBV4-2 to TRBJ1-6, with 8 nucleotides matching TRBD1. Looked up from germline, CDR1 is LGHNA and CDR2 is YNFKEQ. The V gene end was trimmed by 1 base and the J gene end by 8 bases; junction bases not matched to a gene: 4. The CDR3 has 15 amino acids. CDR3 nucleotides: TGTGCCAGCAGCCAAGTGACAGGGGACGATTCACCCCTCCACTTT. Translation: CASSQVTGDDSPLHF.

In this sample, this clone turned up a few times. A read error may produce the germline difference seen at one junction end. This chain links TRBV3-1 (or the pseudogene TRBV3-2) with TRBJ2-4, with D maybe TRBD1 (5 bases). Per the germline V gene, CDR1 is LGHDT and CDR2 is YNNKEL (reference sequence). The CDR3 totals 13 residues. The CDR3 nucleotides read TGTGCCAGCAGCCCAGGGTCAAAAATCATTCAGTACTTC. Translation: CASSPGSKIIQYF.

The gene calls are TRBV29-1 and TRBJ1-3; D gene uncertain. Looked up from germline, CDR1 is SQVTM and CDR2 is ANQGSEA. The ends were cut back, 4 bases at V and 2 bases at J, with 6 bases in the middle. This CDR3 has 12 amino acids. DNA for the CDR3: TGCAGCGTTGTGGGTCCTGGAAACACCATATATTTT. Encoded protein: CSVVGPGNTIYF.

As DNA, the CDR3 is TGCGCCAGCAGCCAAGTTGGGGCAGGGTTAGGCTCCTATAATTCACCCCTCCACTTT. Translated: CASSQVGAGLGSYNSPLHF. The V call is TRBV4-3, the J call TRBJ1-6; D is possibly TRBD1 (5 bases). The length of the CDR3 is 19 residues. Germline V gene sequence: CDR1 LGHNA, CDR2 YSLEER. V dropped 1 base and J dropped 0 bases, with 16 bases sitting between them.

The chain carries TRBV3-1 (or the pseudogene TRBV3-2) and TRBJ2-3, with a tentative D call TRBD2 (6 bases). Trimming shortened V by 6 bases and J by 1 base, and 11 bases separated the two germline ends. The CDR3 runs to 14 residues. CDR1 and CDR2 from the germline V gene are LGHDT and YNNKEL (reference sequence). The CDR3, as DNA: TGTGCCAGCAGTCGGACTACCCGCACAGATACGCAGTATTTT. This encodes CASSRTTRTDTQYF.

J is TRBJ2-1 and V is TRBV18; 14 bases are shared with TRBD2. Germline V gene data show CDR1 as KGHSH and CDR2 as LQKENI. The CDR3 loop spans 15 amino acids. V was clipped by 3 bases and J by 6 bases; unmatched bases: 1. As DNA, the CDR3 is TGTGCCAGCTCACCTGGGACTAGCGGGAGCAATGAGCAGTTCTTC. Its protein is CASSPGTSGSNEQFF.

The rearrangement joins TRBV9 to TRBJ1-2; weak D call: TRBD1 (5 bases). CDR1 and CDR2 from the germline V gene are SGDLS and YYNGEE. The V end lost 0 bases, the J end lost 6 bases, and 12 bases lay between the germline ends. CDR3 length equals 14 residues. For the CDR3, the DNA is TGTGCCAGCAGCGTAGAAGGGGCCGACGATGGCTACACCTTC. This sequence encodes CASSVEGADDGYTF. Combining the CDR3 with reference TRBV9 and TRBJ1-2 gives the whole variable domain DSGVTQTPKHLITATGQRVTLRCSPRSGDLSVYWYQQSLDQGLQFLIQYYNGEERAKGNILERFSAQQFPDLHSELNLSSLELGDSALYFCASSVEGADDGYTFGSGTRLTVV.

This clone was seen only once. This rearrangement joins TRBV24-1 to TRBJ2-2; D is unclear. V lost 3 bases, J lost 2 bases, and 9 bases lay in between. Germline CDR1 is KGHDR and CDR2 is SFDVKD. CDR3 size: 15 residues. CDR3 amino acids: CATSDPRHNTGELFF. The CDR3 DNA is TGTGCCACCAGTGATCCCCGACACAACACCGGGGAGCTGTTTTTT.